The sequence of this T cell receptor (beta chain) was determined in a study of blood T cells in healthy people across ages. Notes on the study in general: Donors of long life had a larger count of naive CD4+ cells and greater diversity than aged donors.

This clonotype was observed at least ten times. Its antigen is not known. There are 14 residues in the CDR3. Germline CDR1 and CDR2: SGHRS and YFSETQ. Trimming pared 4 bases from V and 10 bases from J, leaving 18 bases between. Then a second PCR, running roughly 6 to 12 cycles, was carried out with a sample-barcoded 5' primer and a J-beta primer mix. A template-switch adaptor containing 12 random nucleotides labeled each cDNA molecule. One entry per CDR3 protein results from TCRdb running MiXCR on the 5' RACE reads. The data hold about 930,000 distinct CDR3 sequences, with roughly 28% observed a single time. This same sample was also part of a study on T cells of mothers and their children. That report notes: Related and unrelated pairs show similar shaping of TCR recombination output by thymic selection.

The chain combines TRBV5-1 with TRBJ2-1; D call uncertain. Sequenced material: blood. The receptor comes from a middle-aged woman in good health. The CDR3: CASSPGTGPQEQFF. For the CDR3, the DNA is TGCGCCAGCAGCCCCGGTACCGGGCCTCAGGAGCAGTTCTTC.